This T cell receptor beta chain came from a study of brain T cells in children with intractable seizures. As for time point: blood from clinic visit 5 months post-surgery; TSC patient then seizure free. TCRdb keeps only in-frame clones here, not all; method: immunoSEQ multiplex PCR. The profile shows 300,000 to 400,000 clones, about 93% of them singletons. This CDR3 is 12 amino acids long. CDR1 and CDR2 from the germline V gene are MDHEN and SYDVKM. V shed 6 bases and J shed 5 bases, with 9 bases lying between them. This sample comprised peripheral blood, obtained 5 to 6 months after surgery. The origin of this receptor is a boy under two years old with tuberous sclerosis and intractable seizures. V gene TRBV28 combines with J gene TRBJ2-3, with D hard to call. DNA for the CDR3: TGTGCCAGCAGGCCTAGACTAGATACGCAGTATTTT. This sequence encodes CASRPRLDTQYF.